The clone carrying this T cell receptor (beta chain) appeared a few times. These data belong to a study of CD8 T cells in ankylosing spondylitis. The CDR3 loop spans 15 amino acids. The V end was cut by 1 base, the J end by 4 bases, with 10 bases between. TCRdb redid the calling of the 5' RACE reads with MiXCR, one entry per CDR3 protein. The sample carries about 350,000 distinct CDR3 sequences, about 20% recorded once. The sequence was obtained from a male donor with ankylosing spondylitis or in good health (not recorded which). The chain carries TRBV12-3 or TRBV12-4 and TRBJ2-2; possible D gene TRBD2, 6 bases. Material: blood, either unsorted or a sorted T cell fraction (not recorded which). This CDR3 reads CASSLGQGGTGELFF. DNA of the CDR3: TGTGCCAGCAGTTTAGGGCAGGGAGGCACCGGGGAGCTGTTTTTT.